One TCR beta chain is described in this entry. These data originate in a study of PD-L1 blockade in urothelial cancer. The overall study: From about 2014, patients received atezolizumab, given as 1,200 mg intravenously every 3 weeks. Males with urothelial cancer arising in the bladder constituted about 90% of the roughly 29 patients. Median T cell yield from blood was roughly 140,000.

Regarding time point: pretreatment peripheral blood. V lost 1 base and J 1 base, leaving 7 bases between the germline ends. This CDR3 is 14 amino acids long. The germline V gene has CDR1 SEHNR and CDR2 FQNEAQ (reference sequence). Repertoires were generated with immunoSEQ multiplex PCR, while TCRdb's copy carries only in-frame clones and drops some. The profile shows tens of thousands of clones, roughly 84% of them singletons. The source is a man between 60 and 75 years old with urothelial cancer. The input for sequencing was PBMCs, taken around atezolizumab (anti-PD-L1) treatment. The chain has TRBV7-9 and TRBJ2-5, with D perhaps matching TRBD1 (5 bases). CDR3 loop: CASSLVTGQETQYF. The CDR3 DNA sequence: TGTGCCAGCAGCTTAGTAACAGGCCAAGAGACCCAGTACTTC.